The 2 T cell receptor beta chains presented below share a single source sample, sequenced in a study of T cells in Graves' hyperthyroidism and ophthalmopathy. TCR beta CDR3 region amplification was performed from RNA transcripts. TCR CDR3 regions were first amplified by RT-PCR with HTBI primers. TCRdb fed the multiplex PCR reads into MiXCR, producing one record per CDR3 protein. Altogether about 400,000 distinct CDR3 sequences are present, 13% to 15% being singletons, with the ten largest covering roughly a fifth. Source material: blood. Receptors were obtained from a woman aged 60 to 75 with Graves' ophthalmopathy.

This clonotype was detected only a few times. The rearrangement joins TRBV4-2 to TRBJ2-5, with 8 nucleotides matching TRBD1. The CDR3 length is 16 residues. The trim removed 0 bases at V and 1 base at J, leaving 4 bases unmatched. Germline CDR1 is LGHNA and CDR2 is YNFKEQ. CDR3 amino acids: CASSQEGTGVQETQYF. The CDR3 DNA reads TGTGCCAGCAGCCAAGAGGGGACAGGCGTCCAAGAGACCCAGTACTTC.

This clonotype was counted many times. The gene calls are TRBV20-1 and TRBJ2-1; no clear D gene. The CDR3 covers 11 residues. From germline, CDR1 is DFQATT and CDR2 SNEGSKA (reference sequence). With 8 bases removed from V and 10 bases from J, the gap between germline ends came to 15 bases. CDR3 region: CSPLERGEQFF. The CDR3 DNA reads as TGCAGTCCATTGGAGCGAGGAGAGCAGTTCTTC.